This TCR beta chain stems from a study of T cell changes during pregnancy in multiple sclerosis. The germline CDR1 and CDR2 sequences are LNHDA and SQIVND (reference sequence). CDR3 length: 13 residues. V dropped 5 bases and J dropped 5 bases, with 12 bases sitting between them. The assay was immunoSEQ multiplex PCR, and TCRdb's table has in-frame clones only and misses some. The repertoire holds about 50,000 clones, with 94% as singletons. This material consisted of CD8+ T cells from peripheral blood mononuclear cells, taken before pregnancy. The J gene is TRBJ2-5, the V gene TRBV19; D remains unclear. The clonotype originates from a female donor with multiple sclerosis, enrolled in a pregnancy study. The CDR3 DNA sequence: TGTGCCAGTAGTCCTTGGGCCGCGGAGACCCAGTACTTC. Translating gives CASSPWAAETQYF.